This T cell receptor beta chain was captured in a study of T-cell reconstitution after alpha-beta-depleted transplantation in children. The study, taken as a whole, reports: T-cell numbers and diversity, one year after transplant, stemmed largely from T cells that were newly produced. Reportedly, roughly two months post-transplant, alpha-beta T cells arose from several hundred expanded graft clones. Surviving recipient T cells and thymic progenitors accounted for the high day-60 TCRbeta diversity observed in some patients.

This clonotype was observed many times. The antigen is undetermined. The CDR3 has 15 residues. From germline, CDR1 is MNHNS and CDR2 SASEGT. V lost 4 bases to trimming and J lost 4 bases, with 14 bases between them. Unique molecular identifiers were incorporated into the prepared TCRbeta library. TCRdb re-derived calls from the PCR reads in MiXCR, one entry per CDR3 protein. The table records 15,000 to 20,000 distinct CDR3 sequences, about 7.6% of them present only once. The chain combines TRBV6-1 with TRBJ1-5; no firm D call. Sequenced here: PBMCs, mostly from graft donor cells, sampled 60 days after TCRalphabeta/CD19-depleted stem cell transplant. This TCR was recovered from a boy in the first two years of life who had a stem cell transplant for Wiskott-Aldrich syndrome, so the T cells may come from the graft donor. DNA for the CDR3: TGTGCCAGCAGTGTAAGCACGCTGAGGAATCAGCCCCAGCATTTT. This sequence encodes CASSVSTLRNQPQHF.